The sequence of this T cell receptor beta chain was determined in a study of cytomegalovirus exposure and HLA in healthy donors. This CDR3 is built from 14 residues. Unmatched junction bases numbered 6, after V lost 6 bases and J lost 2 bases. From germline, CDR1 is SQVTM and CDR2 ANQGSEA. Profiling relied on immunoSEQ multiplex PCR, and the TCRdb table lists in-frame clones only, not all of them. The sample consists of roughly 300,000 clones, roughly 90% of them appearing once. The donors were part of the validation cohort of more than 90 subjects. That cohort was separate from the first cohort, which comprised some 670 subjects.

The receptor comes from a woman aged 18-29 years in good health and CMV-seronegative. The chain joins TRBV29-1 to TRBJ2-7; 11 nucleotides line up with TRBD2. The sample consisted of PBMCs. CDR3 bases: TGCAGCGTGGGGGGACTAGCGGATACCTACGAGCAGTACTTC. The encoded protein is CSVGGLADTYEQYF.